The following is a T cell receptor (beta chain) sequence with its context. Its cognate antigen is unknown. Isolated RNA was reverse transcribed into cDNA used as the sequencing template. Repertoires were generated with immunoSEQ multiplex PCR, while TCRdb's copy carries only in-frame clones and drops some. This sample has over 150,000 clones, with about 60% found just once. Treatment specified: oral pan-JAK inhibitor, 5-10 mg twice daily. This specimen belongs to a study of CD8+ T cells in alopecia areata. Study conclusions and caveats: Baseline CD8+ expansion's link to response remains uncertain, as there was one nonresponder. Scalp clonality and expanded CD8+ clones among the top 100 were significantly decreased by tofacitinib. There were many expanded lesional clones persisting in scalp and blood during tofacitinib.

This CDR3 has 15 residues. V lost 0 bases and J lost 2, with 10 bases in between. Per germline, CDR1 MGHRA and CDR2 YSYEKL. Here the sequenced sample was CD4+ T cells sorted from blood, taken at week 24, from a patient treated with tofacitinib. The TCR was taken from a human donor with alopecia areata. This sequence joins TRBV4-1 and TRBJ1-2; no clear D gene. The CDR3 sequence: CASSQDSANNYGYTF. The CDR3 DNA reads as TGCGCCAGCAGCCAAGATAGTGCAAACAACTATGGCTACACCTTC.